Presented here are 21 T cell receptor beta chains from one specimen sequenced in a study of T cell repertoires in cytomegalovirus infection. TCRdb recomputed calls from the reads with MiXCR, one row per CDR3 protein. The sample yields 100,000 to 150,000 distinct CDR3 sequences, approximately 24% seen once. No antigens are known for them. Source material: PBMCs, sequenced either directly or after in vitro stimulation (not recorded which). Receptor source: a human donor in good health (CMV status not recorded). Some clones in this sample may be carry-over from other donors' samples.

V is TRBV6-8 and J is TRBJ2-3; the match to TRBD1 covers 7 bases. Germline CDR1 reads MNHGY; CDR2 reads SAAAGT. The CDR3 runs to 14 residues. Trimming took 2 bases from V and 5 from J; bases not matched to a gene: 4. The CDR3 here is CASSYDRVKDTQYF. The CDR3 DNA follows: TGTGCCAGCAGTTACGACAGGGTGAAAGATACGCAGTATTTT.

This clonotype was seen a handful of times. The rearrangement uses TRBV5-6 and TRBJ2-3; D is ambiguous. This CDR3 spans 17 amino acids. In germline, CDR1 is SGHDT, CDR2 YYEEEE. Trimming shortened V by 5 bases and J by 1 base, and 20 bases separated the two germline ends. The CDR3 here is CASRPLHRPMGTDTQYF. The CDR3 nucleotides are TGTGCCAGCAGACCGCTGCATAGGCCGATGGGCACAGATACGCAGTATTTT.

This clonotype was observed a few times. The CDR3 bases are TGCGCCAGCAGCTTCGCCGGGACTAGCGGGGACTACAATGAGCAGTTCTTC. This gives the protein CASSFAGTSGDYNEQFF. V and J are TRBV5-1 and TRBJ2-1; 13 bases agree with TRBD2. The CDR3 covers 17 residues. Germline lookup yields CDR1 SGHRS and CDR2 YFSETQ. V trimming: 2 bases; J trimming: 3 bases; junction bases outside the gene matches: 5.

The V and J genes are TRBV11-3 and TRBJ1-1; 7 positions agree with TRBD1. The CDR3 consists of 14 residues. J gave up 1 base and V 4 bases, and 3 bases lay outside the gene matches. Germline lookup yields CDR1 SGHNT and CDR2 YENEEA. CDR3 amino acids: CASSYRQGNTEAFF. Here the CDR3 DNA reads TGTGCCAGCAGCTACAGACAGGGGAACACTGAAGCTTTCTTT.

V and J are TRBV2 and TRBJ2-2, with a possible D match to TRBD1 (7 bases). The CDR3 totals 15 residues. From germline, CDR1 is SNHLY and CDR2 FYNNEI. V was pared by 4 bases and J by 1 base, with 10 bases between. CDR3 nucleotides: TGTGCCAGCAGTGGCCAGGGGGGGAACACCGGGGAGCTGTTTTTT. This sequence encodes CASSGQGGNTGELFF.

In this sample, this clonotype turned up many times. A read error may produce the germline difference seen at one junction end. J is TRBJ2-5 and V is TRBV7-2; 7 bases are shared with TRBD2. The CDR3 covers 13 residues. Germline V gives CDR1 SGHTA, CDR2 FQGNSA. CDR3 protein: CASSLAVQETQYF. As DNA, the CDR3 is TGTGCCAGCAGCCTAGCGGTTCAAGAGACCCAGTACTTC.

The chain employs TRBV28 and TRBJ2-1, with D perhaps TRBD1 (5 bases). V was clipped by 1 base and J by 9 bases, with 7 bases between them. Germline V gene data show CDR1 as MDHEN and CDR2 as SYDVKM. This CDR3 comprises 12 residues. CDR3 coding DNA: TGTGCCAGCAGTTTATCCCAGGGTGAGCAGTTCTTC. Protein product: CASSLSQGEQFF.

V gene TRBV7-9 combines with J gene TRBJ2-5; 9 bases line up with TRBD2. The CDR3 runs to 19 residues. Germline V gene sequence: CDR1 SEHNR, CDR2 FQNEAQ (reference sequence). J gave up 0 bases and V 5 bases, and 16 bases lay outside the gene matches. CDR3 DNA sequence: TGTGCCAGCAGCCTTCTTAGGCTAGCGGGGACTCACTACCAAGAGACCCAGTACTTC. It specifies CASSLLRLAGTHYQETQYF.

V is TRBV7-2 and J is TRBJ1-2; D perhaps matches TRBD1 (5 bases). Trimming removed 5 bases from V and 4 bases from J, with 14 bases in between. The CDR3 runs to 14 residues. Germline loops: CDR1 SGHTA, CDR2 FQGNSA. For the CDR3, the DNA is TGTGCCAGCAGCCAAGGTTGGGGGAGCTATGGCTACACCTTC. As protein: CASSQGWGSYGYTF.

The chain employs TRBV20-1 and TRBJ2-2, with 9 bases fitting TRBD2. CDR3 length: 14 residues. Germline trimming cut 3 bases from V and 5 bases from J; bases unmatched to any gene: 4. CDR1 and CDR2 from the germline V gene are DFQATT and SNEGSKA (reference sequence). The CDR3 here is CSASSLAGTGELFF. DNA for the CDR3: TGCAGTGCTAGTTCCCTAGCGGGGACCGGGGAGCTGTTTTTT.

Worth noting for this clonotype: The junction differs from germline at one of its ends, possibly a read error. The chain employs TRBV6-6 and TRBJ2-2; D is unclear. There are 15 residues in the CDR3. Germline CDR1 and CDR2: MNHNY and SVGAGI (reference sequence). The CDR3 sequence: CASSYRVGNAGELFF. For the CDR3, the DNA is TGTGCCAGCAGTTACCGTGTAGGGAACGCCGGGGAGCTGTTTTTT.

This clonotype was detected ten times or more. V and J are TRBV7-9 and TRBJ2-5; 7 bases line up with TRBD2. CDR1 SEHNR and CDR2 FQNEAQ come from the germline V gene (reference sequence). The V and J ends lost 5 bases and 5 bases, in that order; junction bases with no gene match: 14. The CDR3 has 16 residues. Written as DNA, the CDR3 is TGTGCCAGCAGCCCACAGGCGGGAGTATTCGTCGAGACCCAGTACTTC. Its translation is CASSPQAGVFVETQYF.

V is TRBV4-3 and J is TRBJ2-5; D is undetermined. The germline gives CDR1 LGHNA, CDR2 YSLEER. V dropped 1 base and J dropped 3 bases, with 6 bases sitting between them. This CDR3 spans 13 amino acids. The CDR3 is CASSQAPEETQYF. CDR3 sequence (DNA): TGCGCCAGCAGCCAAGCCCCAGAAGAGACCCAGTACTTC.

This clonotype has only a few counts. This chain links TRBV28 with TRBJ1-3; D is unresolved. V lost 1 base and J lost 0, with 10 bases in between. CDR3 length equals 16 residues. Germline CDR1 reads MDHEN; CDR2 reads SYDVKM. The CDR3 protein is CASSLYTATSGNTIYF. Here the CDR3 DNA reads TGTGCCAGCAGTTTATACACAGCTACCTCTGGAAACACCATATATTTT.

This clonotype occurred a few times. The chain couples TRBV10-3 to TRBJ1-5, with a weak D call TRBD1 (5 bases). The CDR3 totals 13 residues. Trimming took off 9 bases at V and 7 bases at J, with 16 bases between the two ends. Germline assignment: CDR1 ENHRY and CDR2 SYGVKD. The CDR3 protein is CAMKEGPGQPQHF. Written as DNA, the CDR3 is TGTGCCATGAAAGAGGGACCGGGACAGCCCCAGCATTTT.

This clonotype was seen many times. The chain uses TRBV6-5 and TRBJ2-5, with 7 bases aligning to TRBD1. There are 14 residues in the CDR3. With V trimmed by 2 bases and J by 7 bases, 7 bases remained unmatched. Germline V gene lookup returns CDR1 MNHEY and CDR2 SVGAGI. The CDR3 bases are TGTGCCAGCAGTTACCCGGACAGGATCGGGACCCAGTACTTC. This codes for CASSYPDRIGTQYF.

This clonotype was counted many times. This chain links TRBV7-6 with TRBJ2-7; D call uncertain. From germline, CDR1 is SGHVS and CDR2 FNYEAQ. V gave up 5 bases and J gave up 6 bases, with 23 bases separating them. The CDR3 runs to 16 residues. This chain's CDR3 is CASSPAQDPRRGEQYF. As DNA, the CDR3 is TGTGCCAGCAGCCCAGCCCAGGACCCGCGGCGAGGCGAGCAGTACTTC. Looking up the rest from reference TRBV7-6 and TRBJ2-7 gives the full variable domain: GAGVSQSPRYKVTKRGQDVALRCDPISGHVSLYWYRQALGQGPEFLTYFNYEAQQDKSGLPNDRFSAERPEGSISTLTIQRTEQRDSAMYRCASSPAQDPRRGEQYFGPGTRLTVT.

This clonotype turned up a few times. This chain links TRBV7-2 with TRBJ2-5; 8 bases are a match to TRBD2. Trimming took 5 bases from V and 9 from J; bases not matched to a gene: 5. This CDR3 contains 12 residues. Germline-derived CDR1 and CDR2 are SGHTA and FQGNSA. CDR3 sequence: CASSDTLAAQYF. Here the CDR3 DNA reads TGTGCCAGCAGCGATACACTAGCGGCCCAGTACTTC.

The V gene is TRBV2, the J gene TRBJ1-2; D perhaps matches TRBD1 (5 bases). The CDR3 is 16 residues long. Between the trimmed V and J ends, which lost 0 bases and 4 bases, there was a span of 15 bases. Germline assignment: CDR1 SNHLY and CDR2 FYNNEI. CDR3 protein: CASSEAPGRTLYGYTF. The CDR3 DNA reads as TGTGCCAGCAGTGAAGCGCCGGGACGTACCCTCTATGGCTACACCTTC.

This clonotype was counted at least ten times. V is TRBV6-2 or TRBV6-3 and J is TRBJ1-1, with D possibly matching TRBD1 (5 bases). This CDR3 region has 14 residues. V was clipped by 6 bases and J by 1 base, with 12 bases between them. The germline V gene has CDR1 MNHEY and CDR2 SVGEGT. CDR3 in DNA: TGTGCCAGCAGCCCGGGACTTCGGAACACTGAAGCTTTCTTT. Translation: CASSPGLRNTEAFF.

This clonotype was seen a few times. The V and J genes are TRBV28 and TRBJ2-2; D unresolved. Trimming removed 8 bases from V and 2 bases from J, with 21 bases in between. The CDR3 is made up of 17 amino acids. Germline V gene sequence: CDR1 MDHEN, CDR2 SYDVKM. The CDR3, as DNA: TGTGCCAGCTACGTTTCCAAGGGCGAGGTCAACACCGGGGAGCTGTTTTTT. Protein: CASYVSKGEVNTGELFF.